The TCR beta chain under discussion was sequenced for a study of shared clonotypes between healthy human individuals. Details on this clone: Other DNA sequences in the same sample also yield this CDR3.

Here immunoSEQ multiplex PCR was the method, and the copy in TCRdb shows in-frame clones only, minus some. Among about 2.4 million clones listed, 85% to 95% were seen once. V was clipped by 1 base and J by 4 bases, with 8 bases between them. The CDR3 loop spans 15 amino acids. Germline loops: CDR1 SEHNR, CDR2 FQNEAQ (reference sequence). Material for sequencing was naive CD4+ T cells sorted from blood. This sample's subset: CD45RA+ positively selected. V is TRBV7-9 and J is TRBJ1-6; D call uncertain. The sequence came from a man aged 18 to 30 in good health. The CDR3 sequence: CASSLDRGYNSPLHF. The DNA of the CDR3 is TGTGCCAGCAGCTTAGACAGAGGGTATAATTCACCCCTCCACTTT.